The 11 T cell receptor beta chains listed next were all sequenced from one sample in a study of cytomegalovirus exposure and HLA in healthy donors. The primer mix had 60 Vbeta and 13 Jbeta primers. Repertoires were generated with immunoSEQ multiplex PCR, while TCRdb's copy carries only in-frame clones and drops some. Of approximately 120,000 clones in the sample, under 90% are singletons; the top ten hold roughly 3.5%. Sequenced material: PBMCs. The receptors shown here come from a woman aged 40-49 years in good health and CMV-seropositive.

This clone turned up a few times. The chain employs TRBV9 and TRBJ1-2; no reliable D call. The CDR3 sequence is 11 residues long. The ends were cut back, 3 bases at V and 7 bases at J, with 7 bases in the middle. The germline V gene has CDR1 SGDLS and CDR2 YYNGEE. The CDR3 loop is CASSDEFGYTF. CDR3 in DNA: TGTGCCAGCAGCGATGAGTTTGGCTACACCTTC. Based on the CDR3 plus reference TRBV9 and TRBJ1-2, the full variable domain is DSGVTQTPKHLITATGQRVTLRCSPRSGDLSVYWYQQSLDQGLQFLIQYYNGEERAKGNILERFSAQQFPDLHSELNLSSLELGDSALYFCASSDEFGYTFGSGTRLTVV.

J is TRBJ2-6 and V is TRBV9; 8 nucleotides line up with TRBD1. With V trimmed by 3 bases and J by 1 base, 0 bases remained unmatched. CDR3 length: 15 residues. CDR1 SGDLS and CDR2 YYNGEE come from the germline V gene. The CDR3, as DNA: TGTGCCAGCAGCGGACAGGGGTCTGGGGCCAACGTCCTGACTTTC. It specifies CASSGQGSGANVLTF.

Here the CDR3 DNA reads TGTGCCAGCAGTCTGACAGGGATAGGAAATGAGCAGTTCTTC. Residues: CASSLTGIGNEQFF. The genes are TRBV28 and TRBJ2-1; 7 positions match TRBD1. V dropped 5 bases and J dropped 7; count of bases not matched to a gene: 8. This CDR3 region has 14 residues. Germline loops: CDR1 MDHEN, CDR2 SYDVKM.

This chain connects TRBV5-1 to TRBJ2-1; 7 positions agree with TRBD2. V lost 4 bases and J lost 10; bases outside the gene matches: 5. Germline CDR1 reads SGHRS; CDR2 reads YFSETQ. This CDR3 region has 12 residues. CDR3 DNA: TGCGCCAGCAGCGTGGCGGGAGAGGAGCAGTTCTTC. Its protein is CASSVAGEEQFF.

The chain couples TRBV4-3 to TRBJ1-5; maybe TRBD1 (5 bases). Trimming removed 0 bases at V and 0 bases at J, with 6 bases between. This CDR3 spans 15 amino acids. Germline lookup yields CDR1 LGHNA and CDR2 YSLEER. This chain's CDR3 is CASSQDGHSNQPQHF. The CDR3 DNA reads as TGCGCCAGCAGCCAAGACGGACATAGCAATCAGCCCCAGCATTTT.

This clone was seen only a few times. This chain connects TRBV12-5 to TRBJ2-1; weak D call: TRBD1 (6 bases). The CDR3 extends over 15 amino acids. Deletions cut 4 bases from V and 4 bases from J, with 14 bases between. CDR1 is LGHNT, CDR2 FRNRAP, per germline. CDR3 sequence: CASGSTGLTYNEQFF. The CDR3 coding sequence is TGTGCTAGTGGTTCGACAGGACTGACTTACAATGAGCAGTTCTTC.

The CDR3 is CASSTGLAYNEQFF. The DNA for the CDR3 is TGTGCCAGCAGCACCGGACTAGCTTACAATGAGCAGTTCTTC. V gene TRBV7-2 combines with J gene TRBJ2-1; 8 bases are a match to TRBD2. With 5 bases clipped from V and 4 bases from J, the junction kept 4 bases outside the gene matches. Looked up from germline, CDR1 is SGHTA and CDR2 is FQGNSA. The length of the CDR3 is 14 residues.

The CDR3 DNA is TGTGCCTGGAGCCGGGACAGGGGGCAGTGCACCTTC. Translating gives CAWSRDRGQCTF. The chain carries TRBV30 and TRBJ1-2, with TRBD1 matching over 12 bases. V gave up 3 bases and J gave up 13 bases; unmatched junction bases: 6. From germline, CDR1 is GTSNPN and CDR2 SVGIG (reference sequence). This CDR3 spans 12 amino acids.

CDR3 protein: CASTASGEPYEQYF. The CDR3 DNA reads TGTGCCAGCACCGCGTCAGGGGAGCCCTACGAGCAGTACTTC. V is TRBV5-6 and J is TRBJ2-7, with TRBD1 as a possible D gene (6 bases). Germline CDR1 reads SGHDT; CDR2 reads YYEEEE. The CDR3 contains 14 residues. V was trimmed by 6 bases and J by 2 bases, leaving 15 bases between them.

The chain employs TRBV9 and TRBJ1-6; D not certain. The CDR3 sequence is 16 residues long. V was pared by 0 bases and J by 10 bases, with 17 bases between. Germline V gives CDR1 SGDLS, CDR2 YYNGEE. The CDR3 loop reads CASSVDVYPAGSPLHF. In nucleotides, the CDR3 is TGTGCCAGCAGCGTAGACGTATATCCGGCGGGCTCACCCCTCCACTTT.

The rearrangement uses TRBV28 and TRBJ1-5; D gene unclear. There are 15 residues in the CDR3. Germline values: CDR1 MDHEN, CDR2 SYDVKM. V shed 2 bases and J shed 0 bases, with 8 bases lying between them. CDR3 nucleotide sequence: TGTGCCAGCAGTTTAGAAGGGAGTAGCAATCAGCCCCAGCATTTT. This codes for CASSLEGSSNQPQHF.